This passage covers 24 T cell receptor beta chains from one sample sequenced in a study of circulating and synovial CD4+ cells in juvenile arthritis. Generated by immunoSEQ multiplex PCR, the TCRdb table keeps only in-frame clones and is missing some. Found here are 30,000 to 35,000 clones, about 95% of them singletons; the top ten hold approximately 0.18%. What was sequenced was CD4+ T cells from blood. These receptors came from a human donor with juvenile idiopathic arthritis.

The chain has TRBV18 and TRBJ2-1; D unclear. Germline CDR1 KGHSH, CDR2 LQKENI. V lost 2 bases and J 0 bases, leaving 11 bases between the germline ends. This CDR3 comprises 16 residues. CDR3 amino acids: CASSPFYSGSYNEQFF. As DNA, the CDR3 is TGTGCCAGCTCACCATTTTATTCGGGCTCCTACAATGAGCAGTTCTTC.

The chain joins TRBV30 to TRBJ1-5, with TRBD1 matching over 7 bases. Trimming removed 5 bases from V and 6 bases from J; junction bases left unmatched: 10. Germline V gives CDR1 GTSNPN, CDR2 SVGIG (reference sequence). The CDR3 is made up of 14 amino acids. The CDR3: CAWAQGWGSQPQHF. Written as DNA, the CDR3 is TGTGCCTGGGCACAGGGGTGGGGGAGTCAGCCCCAGCATTTT.

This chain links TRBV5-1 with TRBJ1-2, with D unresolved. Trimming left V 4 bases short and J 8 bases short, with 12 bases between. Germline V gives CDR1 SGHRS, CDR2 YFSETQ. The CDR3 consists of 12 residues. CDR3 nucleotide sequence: TGCGCCAGCAGCGGCACCGCCCAGGGCTACACCTTC. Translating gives CASSGTAQGYTF.

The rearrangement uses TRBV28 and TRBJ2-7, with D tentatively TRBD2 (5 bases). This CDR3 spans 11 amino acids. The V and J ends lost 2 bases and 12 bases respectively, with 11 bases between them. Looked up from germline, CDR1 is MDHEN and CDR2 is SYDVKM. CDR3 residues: CASSLMGAPYF. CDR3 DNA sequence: TGTGCCAGCAGTTTAATGGGAGCCCCGTACTTC.

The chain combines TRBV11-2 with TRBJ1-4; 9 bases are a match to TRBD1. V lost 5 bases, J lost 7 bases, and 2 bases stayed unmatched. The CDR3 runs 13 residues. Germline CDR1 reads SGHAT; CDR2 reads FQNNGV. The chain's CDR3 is CASSRDRAEKLFF. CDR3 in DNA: TGTGCCAGCAGCAGGGACAGGGCTGAAAAACTGTTTTTT.

The CDR3 nucleotides read TGTGCCAGCAGTGTCAGGGGATTTACTAGCAATCAGCCCCAGCATTTT. Protein sequence: CASSVRGFTSNQPQHF. The chain joins TRBV28 to TRBJ1-5; possible D gene TRBD1, 6 bases. V lost 5 bases, J lost 0 bases, and 14 bases lay in between. The CDR3 contains 16 residues. CDR1 MDHEN and CDR2 SYDVKM come from the germline V gene.

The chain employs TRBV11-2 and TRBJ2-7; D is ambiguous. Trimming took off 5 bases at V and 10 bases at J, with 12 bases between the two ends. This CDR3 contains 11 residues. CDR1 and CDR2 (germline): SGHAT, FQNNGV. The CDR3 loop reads CASSIKEPQYF. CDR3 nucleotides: TGTGCCAGCAGCATCAAGGAGCCTCAGTACTTC.

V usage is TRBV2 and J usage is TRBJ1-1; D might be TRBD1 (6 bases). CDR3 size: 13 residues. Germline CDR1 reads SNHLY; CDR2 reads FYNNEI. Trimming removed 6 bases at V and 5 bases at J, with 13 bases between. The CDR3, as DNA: TGTGCCAGCAGCTCACAGGGTCGAACTGAAGCTTTCTTT. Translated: CASSSQGRTEAFF. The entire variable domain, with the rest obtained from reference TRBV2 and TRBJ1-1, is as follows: EPEVTQTPSHQVTQMGQEVILRCVPISNHLYFYWYRQILGQKVEFLVSFYNNEISEKSEIFDDQFSVERPDGSNFTLKIRSTKLEDSAMYFCASSSQGRTEAFFGQGTRLTVV.

The CDR3 sequence: CASSQDLLGALGGYTF. CDR3 coding DNA: TGTGCCAGCAGCCAAGACCTTCTTGGGGCCCTCGGGGGCTACACCTTC. V and J are TRBV4-2 and TRBJ1-2; possible D gene TRBD1, 5 bases. Germline V gene lookup returns CDR1 LGHNA and CDR2 YNFKEQ. There are 16 residues in the CDR3. V lost 0 bases and J 8 bases, leaving 19 bases between the germline ends.

In DNA, the CDR3 is TGTGCCAGCAGCCCACAGGGGGCCATCTCTGGCTATGGCTACACCTTC. Protein: CASSPQGAISGYGYTF. The J gene is TRBJ1-2, the V gene TRBV7-9; 9 bases map to TRBD1. Germline CDR1 SEHNR, CDR2 FQNEAQ (reference sequence). V lost 5 bases and J lost 4; bases outside the gene matches: 11. The CDR3 runs to 16 residues.

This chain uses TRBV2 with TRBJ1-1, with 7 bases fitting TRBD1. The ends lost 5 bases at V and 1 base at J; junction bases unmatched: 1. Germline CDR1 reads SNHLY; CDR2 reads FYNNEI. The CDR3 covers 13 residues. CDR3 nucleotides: TGTGCCAGCAGTAGGGACAGGAACACTGAAGCTTTCTTT. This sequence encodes CASSRDRNTEAFF.

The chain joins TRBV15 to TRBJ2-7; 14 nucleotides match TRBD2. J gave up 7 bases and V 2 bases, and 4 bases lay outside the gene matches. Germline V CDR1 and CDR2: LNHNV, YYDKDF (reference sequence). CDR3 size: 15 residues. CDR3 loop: CATSRPGLAGVEQYF. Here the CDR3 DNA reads TGTGCCACCAGCAGACCGGGACTAGCGGGAGTTGAGCAGTACTTC.

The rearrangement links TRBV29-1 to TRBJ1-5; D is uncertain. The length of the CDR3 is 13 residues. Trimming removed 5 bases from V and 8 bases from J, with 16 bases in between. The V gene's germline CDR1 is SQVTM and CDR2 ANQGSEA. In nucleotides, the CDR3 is TGCAGCGTTCGAGTGGCGGATTGGGAGCCCCAGCATTTT. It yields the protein CSVRVADWEPQHF.

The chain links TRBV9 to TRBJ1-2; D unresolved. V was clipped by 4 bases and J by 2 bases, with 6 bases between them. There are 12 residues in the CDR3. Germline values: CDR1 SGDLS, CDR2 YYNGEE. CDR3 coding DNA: TGTGCCAGCAGCCGGGAGAACTATGGCTACACCTTC. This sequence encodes CASSRENYGYTF.

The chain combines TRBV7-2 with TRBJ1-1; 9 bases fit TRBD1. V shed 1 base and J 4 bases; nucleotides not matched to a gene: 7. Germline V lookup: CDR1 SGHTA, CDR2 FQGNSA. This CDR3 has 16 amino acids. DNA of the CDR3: TGTGCCAGCAGCTTAGTGGGGACAGGGTCGGGCACTGAAGCTTTCTTT. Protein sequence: CASSLVGTGSGTEAFF.

The CDR3 is CASRKGLAGPDTQYF. In DNA form, the CDR3 reads TGTGCCAGCAGAAAGGGACTAGCGGGACCAGATACGCAGTATTTT. The chain is built from TRBV28 and TRBJ2-3, with TRBD2 matching 13 bases. Germline V gives CDR1 MDHEN, CDR2 SYDVKM. V lost 6 bases and J lost 4; bases outside the gene matches: 4. There are 15 residues in the CDR3.

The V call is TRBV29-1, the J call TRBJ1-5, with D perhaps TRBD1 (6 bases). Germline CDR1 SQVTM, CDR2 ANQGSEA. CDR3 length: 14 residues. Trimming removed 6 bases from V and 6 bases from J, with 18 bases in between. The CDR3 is CSVDFGQPVQPQHF. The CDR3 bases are TGCAGCGTAGACTTTGGACAGCCAGTTCAGCCCCAGCATTTT.

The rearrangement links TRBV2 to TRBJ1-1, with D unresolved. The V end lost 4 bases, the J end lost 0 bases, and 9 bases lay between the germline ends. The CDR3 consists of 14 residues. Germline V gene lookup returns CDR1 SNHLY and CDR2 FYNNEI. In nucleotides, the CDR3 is TGTGCCAGCAGTGCTACAGATCTGAACACTGAAGCTTTCTTT. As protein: CASSATDLNTEAFF.

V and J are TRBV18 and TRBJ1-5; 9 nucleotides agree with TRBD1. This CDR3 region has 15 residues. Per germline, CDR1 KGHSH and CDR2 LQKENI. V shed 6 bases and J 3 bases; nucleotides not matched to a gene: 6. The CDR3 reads CASSSRTGDNQPQHF. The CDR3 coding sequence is TGTGCCAGCTCCAGTAGGACAGGGGACAATCAGCCCCAGCATTTT.

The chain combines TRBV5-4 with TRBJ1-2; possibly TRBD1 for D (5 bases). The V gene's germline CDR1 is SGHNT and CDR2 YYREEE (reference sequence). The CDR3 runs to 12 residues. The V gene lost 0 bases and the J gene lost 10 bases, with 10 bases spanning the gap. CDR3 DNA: TGTGCCAGCAGCTTGGGGCAGACAGTCTACACCTTC. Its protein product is CASSLGQTVYTF. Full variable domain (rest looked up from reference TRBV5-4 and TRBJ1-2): ETGVTQSPTHLIKTRGQQVTLRCSSQSGHNTVSWYQQALGQGPQFIFQYYREEENGRGNFPPRFSGLQFPNYSSELNVNALELDDSALYLCASSLGQTVYTFGSGTRLTVV.

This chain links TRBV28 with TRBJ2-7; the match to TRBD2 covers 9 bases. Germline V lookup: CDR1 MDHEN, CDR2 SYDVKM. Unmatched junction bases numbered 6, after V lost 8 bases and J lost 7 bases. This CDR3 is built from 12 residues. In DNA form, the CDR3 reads TGTGCCAGCGGACGCGGACTAGCGGAGCAGTACTTC. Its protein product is CASGRGLAEQYF.

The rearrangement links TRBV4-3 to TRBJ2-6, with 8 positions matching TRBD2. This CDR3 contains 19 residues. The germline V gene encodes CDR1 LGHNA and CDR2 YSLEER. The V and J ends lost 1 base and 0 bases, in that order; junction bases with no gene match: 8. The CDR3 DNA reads TGCGCCAGCAGCCAAGGAATACGGGGGGGCCGCTCTGGGGCCAACGTCCTGACTTTC. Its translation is CASSQGIRGGRSGANVLTF.

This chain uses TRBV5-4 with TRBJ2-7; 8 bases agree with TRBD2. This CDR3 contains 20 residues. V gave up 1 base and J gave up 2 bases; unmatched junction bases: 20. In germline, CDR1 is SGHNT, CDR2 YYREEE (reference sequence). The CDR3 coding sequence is TGTGCCAGCAGCTTGAATATCATCGACGGGACTAGAGATGATACCTACGAGCAGTACTTC. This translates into CASSLNIIDGTRDDTYEQYF.

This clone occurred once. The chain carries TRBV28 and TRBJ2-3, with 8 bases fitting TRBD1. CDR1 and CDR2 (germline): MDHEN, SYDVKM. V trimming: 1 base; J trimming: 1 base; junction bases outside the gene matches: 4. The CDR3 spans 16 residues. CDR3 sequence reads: CASSLFPGQGTDTQYF. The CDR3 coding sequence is TGTGCCAGCAGTTTATTCCCGGGACAGGGCACAGATACGCAGTATTTT.